This T cell receptor (beta chain) comes out of a study of cytomegalovirus exposure and HLA in healthy donors. About the research overall: Prior work identified 120 million or so unique TCR beta sequences in about 179 million T cells. Study-level findings and limits: One variant, a missense change in DCLRE1C, was linked in a later analysis to TCR beta V- and J-gene trimming. There were several of the most significant clusters that appeared linked to common viral pathogens in a later analysis. Among TCR beta chains of equal frequency, HLA-associated ones were more clonally expanded in a later analysis.

A word on this clone: Antigen specificity is unknown.

The PCR employed 60 Vbeta primers together with 13 Jbeta primers. Profiled with immunoSEQ multiplex PCR; TCRdb holds only in-frame clones, not every one. The sample features around 200,000 clones, with 0.9% to 1.4% in its top ten. The CDR3 is 16 residues long. Looked up from germline, CDR1 is KGHSH and CDR2 is LQKENI. Trimming pared 3 bases from V and 0 bases from J, leaving 12 bases between. The sequenced material came from PBMCs. The chain employs TRBV18 and TRBJ1-3, with D unclear. The TCR originated in a girl aged 2-15 years in good health and CMV-seropositive. Here the CDR3 DNA reads TGTGCCAGCTCACCCACAGCTGTGAACTCTGGAAACACCATATATTTT. Translation: CASSPTAVNSGNTIYF.